This is a list of T cell receptor beta chains from one sample in a study of human T cells and chemical hapten exposure. Via MiXCR, TCRdb re-called the RACE reads, giving one row per CDR3 protein. The data contain a few hundred thousand distinct CDR3 sequences, over 6% of them seen just once; the ten biggest clones take up roughly 5.4%. The source was whole blood, collected in connection with sensitization to the hapten diphenylcyclopropenone (DPC). The receptor set was obtained from a young woman with alopecia areata. Some clones in this sample may be carry-over from other donors' samples. The CDR3 runs from the conserved cysteine through the conserved F or W. A D gene is named only where the DNA matches it firmly. Only part of the rows carry a size: once, few, many, or a class if the clone is expanded.

>TRBJ2-3|NA|TRBV7-2|few
CASSGAGGFNTDTQYF
TGTGCCAGCAGCGGTGCTGGGGGCTTTAACACAGATACGCAGTATTTT
>TRBJ2-6|TRBD1|TRBV7-6|few
CASSLGQGSGANVLTF
TGTGCCAGCAGCTTAGGACAGGGAAGCGGGGCCAACGTCCTGACTTTC
>TRBJ1-6|NA|TRBV2|few
CASSPRGRSPLHF
TGTGCCAGCAGTCCCCGCGGTCGTTCACCCCTCCACTTT
>TRBJ1-5|NA|TRBV4-3|many
CASSQGVGLDDQPQHF
TGCGCCAGCAGCCAAGGGGTCGGACTCGACGATCAGCCCCAGCATTTT
>TRBJ1-1|NA|TRBV28|many
CASSPLGTTETEAFF
TGTGCCAGCAGTCCACTTGGGACAACCGAGACTGAAGCTTTCTTT
>TRBJ1-3|NA|TRBV5-1|many
CASSPRGNPGNTIYF
TGCGCCAGCAGCCCCCGCGGGAACCCTGGAAACACCATATATTTT
>TRBJ1-4|TRBD1|TRBV7-2|many
CASSLVGGTAEKLFF
TGTGCCAGCAGCTTAGTAGGCGGGACAGCTGAAAAACTGTTTTTT
>TRBJ2-3|NA|TRBV29-1|many
CSVDTQYF
TGCAGCGTAGATACGCAGTATTTT
>TRBJ2-4|NA|TRBV5-7|NA
CASSLLGRAKNIQYF
TGTGCCAGCAGCCTACTGGGCAGAGCCAAAAACATTCAGTACTTC
>TRBJ2-5|NA|TRBV13|few
CASSSPRDTQGETQYF
TGTGCCAGCAGCTCCCCCCGGGACACCCAGGGGGAGACCCAGTACTTC
>TRBJ1-2|NA|TRBV6-1|NA
CASTTTPLVDYGYTF
TGTGCCAGCACCACCACCCCCCTAGTGGACTATGGCTACACCTTC
>TRBJ2-3|TRBD2|TRBV20-1|few
CSARSLAGGPDTQYF
TGCAGTGCTAGATCACTAGCGGGGGGGCCAGATACGCAGTATTTT
>TRBJ2-1|NA|TRBV5-1|few
CASSLPLPGPSYNEQFF
TGCGCCAGCAGCTTGCCTTTGCCGGGCCCCTCCTACAATGAGCAGTTCTTC